This T cell receptor beta chain was captured by sequencing in a study of Ad26.COV2.S vaccination and SARS-CoV-2 variants. In the study overall: By the intramuscular route, Ad26.COV2.S was given once, or twice 56 days apart.

Only in-frame clones appear in the TCRdb table, and some are missing; sequencing was by immunoSEQ multiplex PCR. Of a few hundred thousand clones in the sample, 88% are singletons; the top ten hold approximately 4%. Treatment denoted: roughly 20 received Ad26.COV2.S at low or high dose, single or two shots; about 5 received placebo; per-sample allocation not given. Following the first vaccine or placebo injection, samples were taken on day 63. Sequences were derived from peripheral blood, sampled in a trial of Ad26.COV2.S vaccine versus placebo. The TCR comes from a person between 18 and 65 years old who received the Ad26.COV2.S COVID-19 vaccine or a placebo.

Here the CDR3 reads CASRADSYYGYTF. CDR3 in DNA: TGTGCCAGCAGAGCGGACAGCTACTATGGCTACACCTTC. The V call is TRBV2, the J call TRBJ1-2; possibly TRBD1 for D (6 bases). V was shortened by 6 bases and J by 3 bases, with 11 bases between the two germline ends. The CDR3 has 13 residues. Germline CDR1 reads SNHLY; CDR2 reads FYNNEI.